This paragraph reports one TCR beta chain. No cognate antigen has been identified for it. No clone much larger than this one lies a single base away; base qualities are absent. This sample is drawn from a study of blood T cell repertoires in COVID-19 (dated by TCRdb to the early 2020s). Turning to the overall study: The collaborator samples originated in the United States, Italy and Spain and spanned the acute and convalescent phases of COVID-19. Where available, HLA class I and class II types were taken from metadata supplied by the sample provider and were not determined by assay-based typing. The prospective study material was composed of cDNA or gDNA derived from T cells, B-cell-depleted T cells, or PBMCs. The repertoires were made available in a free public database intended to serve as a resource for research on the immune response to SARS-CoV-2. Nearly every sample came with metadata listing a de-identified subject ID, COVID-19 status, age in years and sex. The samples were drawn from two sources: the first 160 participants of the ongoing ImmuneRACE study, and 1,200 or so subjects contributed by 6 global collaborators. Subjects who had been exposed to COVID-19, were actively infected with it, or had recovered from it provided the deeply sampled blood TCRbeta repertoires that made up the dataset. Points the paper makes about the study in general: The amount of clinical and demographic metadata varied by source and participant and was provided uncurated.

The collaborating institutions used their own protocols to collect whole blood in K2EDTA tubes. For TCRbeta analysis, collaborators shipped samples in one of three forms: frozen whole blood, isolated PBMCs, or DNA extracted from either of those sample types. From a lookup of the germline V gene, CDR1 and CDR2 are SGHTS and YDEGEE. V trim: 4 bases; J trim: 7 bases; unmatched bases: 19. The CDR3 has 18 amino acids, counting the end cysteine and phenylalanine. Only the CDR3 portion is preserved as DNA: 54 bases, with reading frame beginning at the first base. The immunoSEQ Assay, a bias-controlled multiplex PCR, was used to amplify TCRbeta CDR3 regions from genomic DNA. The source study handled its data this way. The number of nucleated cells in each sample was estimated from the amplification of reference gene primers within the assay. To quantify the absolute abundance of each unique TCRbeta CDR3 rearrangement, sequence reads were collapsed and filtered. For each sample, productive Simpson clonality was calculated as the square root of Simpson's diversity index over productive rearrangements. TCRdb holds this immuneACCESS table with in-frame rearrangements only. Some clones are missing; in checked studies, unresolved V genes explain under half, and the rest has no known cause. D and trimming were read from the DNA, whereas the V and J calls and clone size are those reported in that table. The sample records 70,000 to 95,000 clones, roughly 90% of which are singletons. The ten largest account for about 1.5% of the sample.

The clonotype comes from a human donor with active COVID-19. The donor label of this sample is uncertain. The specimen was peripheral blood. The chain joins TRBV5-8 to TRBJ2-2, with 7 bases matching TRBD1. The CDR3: CASSPEMVWTGMVGELFF. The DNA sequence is TGTGCCAGCAGCCCGGAGATGGTCTGGACAGGCATGGTCGGGGAGCTGTTTTTT.